This T cell receptor (beta chain) was identified during a study of OX40 agonist ivuxolimab in advanced cancers. This CDR3 comprises 12 residues. Trimming took off 5 bases at V and 2 bases at J, with 7 bases between the two ends. Per the germline V gene, CDR1 is MNHEY and CDR2 is SMNVEV (reference sequence). Sequencing used immunoSEQ multiplex PCR; TCRdb keeps in-frame clones, though not all of them. This table holds 15,000 to 25,000 clones, about 83% found once. This chain joins TRBV27 and TRBJ2-7; possibly TRBD1 for D (5 bases). The clonotype comes from an adult with an advanced solid tumor such as melanoma, head and neck, liver or kidney cancer. Here the sequenced sample was CD4+ or CD8+ T cells sorted from blood, taken in a trial of the OX40 agonist ivuxolimab. The CDR3 region is CASSQGPYEQYF. DNA for the CDR3: TGTGCCAGCAGTCAGGGCCCCTACGAGCAGTACTTC.